This T cell receptor (beta chain) was sequenced in a study of blood T cell repertoires in COVID-19. Method: immunoSEQ multiplex PCR; TCRdb's copy keeps in-frame clones and lacks some. This table has roughly 100,000 clones, less than 85% appearing once. This CDR3 spans 15 amino acids. Germline loops: CDR1 SGHVS, CDR2 FQNEAQ. V trimming: 3 bases; J trimming: 3 bases; junction bases outside the gene matches: 4. The clonotype was recovered from a woman aged 60 to 75 with acute or convalescent COVID-19. V is TRBV7-8 and J is TRBJ2-3, with TRBD2 matching over 9 bases. Sample: peripheral blood. In DNA, the CDR3 is TGTGCCAGCAGCTTTTTGACTAGCGGAACAGATACGCAGTATTTT. This encodes CASSFLTSGTDTQYF.